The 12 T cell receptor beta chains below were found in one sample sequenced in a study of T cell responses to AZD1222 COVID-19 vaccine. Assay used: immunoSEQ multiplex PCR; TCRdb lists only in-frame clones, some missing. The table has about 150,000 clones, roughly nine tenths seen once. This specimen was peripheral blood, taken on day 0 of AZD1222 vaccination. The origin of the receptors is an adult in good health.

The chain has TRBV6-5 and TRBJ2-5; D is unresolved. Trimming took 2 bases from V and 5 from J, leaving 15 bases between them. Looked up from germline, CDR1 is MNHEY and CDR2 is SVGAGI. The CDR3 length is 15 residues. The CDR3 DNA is TGTGCCAGCAGTTACAAAGCAGGCAAGTCGGAGACCCAGTACTTC. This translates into CASSYKAGKSETQYF.

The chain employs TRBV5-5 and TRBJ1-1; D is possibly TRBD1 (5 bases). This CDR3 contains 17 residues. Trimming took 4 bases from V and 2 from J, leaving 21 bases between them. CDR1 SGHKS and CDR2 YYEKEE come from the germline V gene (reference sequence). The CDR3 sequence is CASSRPVGVSDNTEAFF. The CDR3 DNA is TGTGCCAGCAGCCGTCCGGTGGGGGTATCGGATAACACTGAAGCTTTCTTT.

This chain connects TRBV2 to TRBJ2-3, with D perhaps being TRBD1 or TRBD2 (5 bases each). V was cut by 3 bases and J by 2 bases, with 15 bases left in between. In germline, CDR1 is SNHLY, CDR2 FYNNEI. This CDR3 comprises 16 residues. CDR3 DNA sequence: TGTGCCAGCAGTGACAGGGTCGGGGTAGACACAGATACGCAGTATTTT. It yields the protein CASSDRVGVDTDTQYF.

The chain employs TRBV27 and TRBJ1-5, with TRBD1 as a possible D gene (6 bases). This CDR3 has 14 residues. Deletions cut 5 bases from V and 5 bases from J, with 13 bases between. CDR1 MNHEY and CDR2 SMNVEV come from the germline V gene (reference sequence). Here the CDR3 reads CASSGGTSDQPQHF. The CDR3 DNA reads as TGTGCCAGCAGTGGAGGGACAAGTGATCAGCCCCAGCATTTT.

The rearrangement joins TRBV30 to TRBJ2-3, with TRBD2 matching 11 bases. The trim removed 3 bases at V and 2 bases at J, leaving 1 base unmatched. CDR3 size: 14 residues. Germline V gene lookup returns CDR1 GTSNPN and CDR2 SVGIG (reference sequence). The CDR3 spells CAWRLAGATDTQYF. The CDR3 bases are TGTGCCTGGAGACTAGCGGGAGCCACAGATACGCAGTATTTT.

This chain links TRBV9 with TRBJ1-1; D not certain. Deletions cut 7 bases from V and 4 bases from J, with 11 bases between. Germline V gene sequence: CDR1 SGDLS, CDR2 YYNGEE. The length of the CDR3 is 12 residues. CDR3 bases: TGTGCCAGCGGTAGGGCGGGCACTGAAGCTTTCTTT. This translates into CASGRAGTEAFF.

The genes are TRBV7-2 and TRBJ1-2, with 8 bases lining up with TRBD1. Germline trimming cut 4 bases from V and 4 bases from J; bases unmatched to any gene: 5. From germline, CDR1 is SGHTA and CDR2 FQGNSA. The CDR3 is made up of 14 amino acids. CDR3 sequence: CASSSTGDAYGYTF. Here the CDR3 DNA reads TGTGCCAGCAGCTCGACAGGGGATGCCTATGGCTACACCTTC. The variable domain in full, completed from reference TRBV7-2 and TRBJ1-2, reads GAGVSQSPSNKVTEKGKDVELRCDPISGHTALYWYRQSLGQGLEFLIYFQGNSAPDKSGLPSDRFSAERTGGSVSTLTIQRTQQEDSAVYLCASSSTGDAYGYTFGSGTRLTVV.

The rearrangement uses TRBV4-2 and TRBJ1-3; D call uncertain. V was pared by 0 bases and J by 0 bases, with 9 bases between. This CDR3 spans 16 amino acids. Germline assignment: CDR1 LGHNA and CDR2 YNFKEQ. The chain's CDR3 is CASSQDFALSGNTIYF. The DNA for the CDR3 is TGTGCCAGCAGCCAAGATTTCGCCCTCTCTGGAAACACCATATATTTT.

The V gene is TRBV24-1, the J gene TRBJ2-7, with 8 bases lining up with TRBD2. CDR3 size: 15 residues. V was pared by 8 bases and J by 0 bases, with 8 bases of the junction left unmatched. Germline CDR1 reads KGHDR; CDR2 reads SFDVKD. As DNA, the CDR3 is TGTGCCACCAAACTAGCGGAAGAGTTCTCCTACGAGCAGTACTTC. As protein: CATKLAEEFSYEQYF.

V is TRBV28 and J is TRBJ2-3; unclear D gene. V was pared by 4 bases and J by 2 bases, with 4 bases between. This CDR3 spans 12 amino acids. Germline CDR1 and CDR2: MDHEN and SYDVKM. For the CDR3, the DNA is TGTGCCAGCAGTTCGCACACAGATACGCAGTATTTT. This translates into CASSSHTDTQYF.

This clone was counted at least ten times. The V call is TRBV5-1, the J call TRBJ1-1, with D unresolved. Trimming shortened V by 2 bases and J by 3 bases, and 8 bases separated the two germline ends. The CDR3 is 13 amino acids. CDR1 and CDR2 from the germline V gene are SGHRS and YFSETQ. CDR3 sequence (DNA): TGCGCCAGCAGCTTAATATTCCACACTGAAGCTTTCTTT. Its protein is CASSLIFHTEAFF. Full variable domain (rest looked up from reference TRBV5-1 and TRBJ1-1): KAGVTQTPRYLIKTRGQQVTLSCSPISGHRSVSWYQQTPGQGLQFLFEYFSETQRNKGNFPGRFSGRQFSNSRSEMNVSTLELGDSALYLCASSLIFHTEAFFGQGTRLTVV.

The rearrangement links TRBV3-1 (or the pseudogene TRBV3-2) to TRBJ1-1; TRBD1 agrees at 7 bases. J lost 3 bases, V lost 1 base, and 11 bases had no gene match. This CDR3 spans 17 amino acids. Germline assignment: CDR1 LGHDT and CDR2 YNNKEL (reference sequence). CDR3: CASSQVPGGGRDTEAFF. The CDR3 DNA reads TGTGCCAGCAGCCAAGTCCCAGGGGGAGGTAGGGACACTGAAGCTTTCTTT.